This T cell receptor beta chain was identified in a study of human T cells and chemical hapten exposure. Study-wide background: In the sensitization step, 2% DPC was placed on 2 cm by 2 cm of upper inner arm skin.

TCRdb re-analysed the RACE reads in MiXCR, keeping a single row per CDR3 protein. The sample holds some 74,000 distinct CDR3 sequences, 12% to 15% seen once. Time point given: pre-sensitization, week 0. Regarding treatment: therapeutic diphenylcyclopropenone sensitization with weekly scalp DPC. This clonotype occurred once. The sample in question was whole blood, obtained in connection with sensitization to the hapten diphenylcyclopropenone (DPC). This sequence was found in a woman between 50 and 59 years old with alopecia areata. Some clones in this sample may be carry-over from other donors' samples.

CDR3 sequence: CSARTSGSTYNEQFF. The CDR3 coding sequence is TGCAGTGCACGGACTAGCGGGAGTACCTACAATGAGCAGTTCTTC. The chain has TRBV20-1 and TRBJ2-1, with 13 bases aligning to TRBD2. This CDR3 spans 15 amino acids. Germline V gene data show CDR1 as DFQATT and CDR2 as SNEGSKA (reference sequence). Germline trimming cut 6 bases from V and 2 bases from J; bases unmatched to any gene: 4.